The present T cell receptor beta chain was sequenced within a study of T cell repertoires in cytomegalovirus infection. Study-wide context: Public TCR beta signatures provided an indication of both CMV infection and a matching HLA type.

Overall study findings and caveats: Ex vivo responses were dominated by HLA-C-restricted CMV-specific TCR beta clonotypes. CMV carriers with the relevant HLA were identified by cumulative public TCR beta family frequency.

One entry per CDR3 protein, called by TCRdb with MiXCR from the reads. This sample has almost 500,000 distinct CDR3 sequences, with approximately 11% found just once. The CDR3 spans 15 residues. Trimming cost V 1 base and J 1 base, with 10 bases left between them. Looked up from germline, CDR1 is SGHTA and CDR2 is FQGNSA. This clonotype was seen at least ten times. The target antigen is unknown. The sequence came from a human donor in good health (CMV status not recorded). Some clones in this sample may be carry-over from other donors' samples. The chain couples TRBV7-2 to TRBJ2-5; no clear D. Sequences were obtained from PBMCs. Here the CDR3 DNA reads TGTGCCAGCAGCTTAGGGGCGGATTTCCAAGAGACCCAGTACTTC. Its protein product is CASSLGADFQETQYF.